Each of the 10 T cell receptor beta chains below was sequenced from the same sample in a study of blood T cell repertoires in COVID-19. Sequencing was performed with immunoSEQ multiplex PCR; in TCRdb, only in-frame clones are kept and a portion is missing. This repertoire shows 350,000 to 550,000 clones, around 90% found once; its top ten account for roughly 1.8%. Sequenced material: PBMCs or T cells enriched from blood (not recorded which). Every receptor here comes from a woman in her late teens or twenties with acute COVID-19.

The chain carries TRBV4-2 and TRBJ2-1, with 9 bases identical to TRBD2. J lost 14 bases, V lost 5 bases, and 22 bases had no gene match. The CDR3 is 17 amino acids. Per germline, CDR1 LGHNA and CDR2 YNFKEQ. Here the CDR3 reads CASSKTSGSQTTASKFF. The CDR3, as DNA: TGTGCCAGCAGCAAAACTAGCGGGTCCCAAACGACGGCGAGTAAGTTCTTC.

This clone was counted only a few times. The chain combines TRBV6-1 with TRBJ1-1; the D is unclear. V was pared by 1 base and J by 5 bases, with 5 bases between. The CDR3 is made up of 12 amino acids. Looked up from germline, CDR1 is MNHNS and CDR2 is SASEGT. The CDR3 spells CASSEGRTEAFF. Here the CDR3 DNA reads TGTGCCAGCAGTGAAGGGAGGACTGAAGCTTTCTTT.

This rearrangement joins TRBV9 to TRBJ2-5; 9 bases match TRBD2. This CDR3 has 15 residues. With 3 bases clipped from V and 5 bases from J, the junction kept 8 bases outside the gene matches. CDR1 is SGDLS and CDR2 is YYNGEE in the germline V gene. Here the CDR3 reads CASSAAISGSETQYF. In DNA, the CDR3 is TGTGCCAGCAGCGCAGCCATTAGCGGGAGCGAGACCCAGTACTTC. Full variable domain (rest looked up from reference TRBV9 and TRBJ2-5): DSGVTQTPKHLITATGQRVTLRCSPRSGDLSVYWYQQSLDQGLQFLIQYYNGEERAKGNILERFSAQQFPDLHSELNLSSLELGDSALYFCASSAAISGSETQYFGPGTRLLVL.

The rearrangement links TRBV3-1 (or the pseudogene TRBV3-2) to TRBJ2-5; 10 nucleotides match TRBD2. The germline gives CDR1 LGHDT, CDR2 YNNKEL (reference sequence). The length of the CDR3 is 15 residues. Trimming at V came to 4 bases and at J to 6 bases, leaving 8 bases not matched to a gene. CDR3 in amino acids: CASSPDASGSKTQYF. The CDR3 DNA is TGTGCCAGCAGCCCAGACGCTAGCGGGAGTAAGACCCAGTACTTC.

This sequence joins TRBV5-4 and TRBJ2-3, with 9 positions matching TRBD2. The V gene end was trimmed by 0 bases and the J gene end by 2 bases; junction bases not matched to a gene: 1. This CDR3 spans 15 amino acids. Germline V gene data show CDR1 as SGHNT and CDR2 as YYREEE (reference sequence). The CDR3 nucleotides read TGTGCCAGCAGCTTGGCTAGCGGGAACACAGATACGCAGTATTTT. Translated: CASSLASGNTDTQYF.

The gene calls are TRBV28 and TRBJ1-6; D call uncertain. The germline gives CDR1 MDHEN, CDR2 SYDVKM. This CDR3 spans 14 amino acids. Trimming pared 4 bases from V and 5 bases from J, leaving 9 bases between. In DNA form, the CDR3 reads TGTGCCAGCAGTTCGGTCTTAAATAATTCACCCCTCCACTTT. Protein: CASSSVLNNSPLHF.

The chain employs TRBV5-8 and TRBJ2-7, with TRBD2 as a possible D gene (6 bases). The V gene lost 1 base and the J gene lost 9 bases, with 23 bases spanning the gap. In germline, CDR1 is SGHTS, CDR2 YDEGEE. The CDR3 spans 16 residues. The CDR3: CASSLTGPPVGGGQYF. In nucleotides, the CDR3 is TGTGCCAGCAGCTTGACGGGGCCGCCTGTTGGGGGAGGGCAGTACTTC.

The chain is built from TRBV20-1 and TRBJ1-2; D is ambiguous. In germline, CDR1 is DFQATT, CDR2 SNEGSKA (reference sequence). The CDR3 totals 11 residues. This CDR3 is CSGVRAYGYTF. The CDR3 bases are TGCAGCGGGGTTAGGGCCTATGGCTACACCTTC.

V and J are TRBV14 and TRBJ2-5, with D maybe TRBD1 (6 bases). The V and J ends lost 3 bases and 2 bases respectively, with 10 bases between them. The CDR3 has 14 residues. Germline V gene data show CDR1 as SGHDN and CDR2 as FVKESK. The CDR3 protein is CASSHDRPQETQYF. The CDR3 DNA sequence: TGTGCCAGCAGCCACGACAGGCCACAAGAGACCCAGTACTTC.

This rearrangement joins TRBV11-2 to TRBJ2-7; 9 bases fit TRBD2. Germline V gene sequence: CDR1 SGHAT, CDR2 FQNNGV. V trimming: 1 base; J trimming: 1 base; junction bases outside the gene matches: 11. The CDR3 loop spans 18 amino acids. The CDR3 sequence is CASSLVRDPTSGSYEQYF. CDR3 bases: TGTGCCAGCAGCTTAGTTCGGGACCCGACTAGCGGTTCCTACGAGCAGTACTTC.